Listed below are T cell receptor beta chains from one sample, sequenced in a study of prognosis after radiotherapy for stage I lung cancer. MiXCR, run by TCRdb on the multiplex PCR reads, gives a single entry per CDR3 protein. Seen here are approximately 14,000 distinct CDR3 sequences, roughly 50% observed once, and the top ten hold 35% to 45%. Sample: PBMCs, taken before or after stereotactic body radiation therapy (not recorded which). The receptor source for this set is a donor over 45 with non-small cell lung cancer. CDR3s include the opening cysteine and the closing phenylalanine or tryptophan. The D gene is left open where the match is weak. Expanded clones are given a class, and other clones once, few, many or no size at all.

>-|-|TRBJ2-7|TRBV7-9
CASSFGPRDSPPYEQYF
TGTGCCAGCAGCTTCGGACCACGGGACTCCCCCCCCTACGAGCAGTACTTC
>TRBD2|-|TRBJ2-1|TRBV19
CASSPGTSGSSYNEKFF
TGCGCCAGTAGCCCCGGGACTAGCGGTAGCTCCTACAATGAGAAGTTCTTC
>-|many|TRBJ2-4|TRBV20-1
CSASWTPGGKNIQYF
TGCAGTGCTAGTTGGACCCCCGGTGGGAAAAACATTCAGTACTTC
>TRBD2|many|TRBJ2-1|TRBV10-3
CAISVLALNNEQFF
TGTGCCATCAGTGTACTAGCGCTCAACAATGAGCAGTTCTTC
>-|-|TRBJ2-7|TRBV6-4
CASSDCKGVGSYEQYF
TGTGCCAGCAGTGACTGCAAGGGGGTGGGCTCCTACGAGCAGTACTTC
>-|-|TRBJ2-4|TRBV29-1
CSAWAGSKNIQYF
TGCAGCGCCTGGGCCGGGTCCAAAAACATTCAGTACTTC
>TRBD2|-|TRBJ2-7|TRBV5-1
CASSSGSSGSLAEQYF
TGCGCCAGCAGCTCCGGGTCTAGCGGGAGTCTGGCCGAGCAGTACTTC
>-|-|TRBJ2-7|TRBV20-1
CSASGTPTYEQYF
TGCAGTGCTTCCGGGACCCCAACCTACGAGCAGTACTTC
>TRBD1|medium-sized|TRBJ2-7|TRBV9
CASSARQGRKQYF
TGTGCCAGCAGCGCCCGACAGGGAAGGAAGCAGTACTTC
>-|-|TRBJ2-7|TRBV5-1
CASSLGHEQYF
TGCGCCAGCAGCTTGGGCCACGAGCAGTACTTC
>-|many|TRBJ2-3|TRBV2
CASSADEVKYF
TGTGCCAGCAGTGCCGACGAGGTGAAGTATTTT
>-|once|TRBJ1-6|TRBV28
CASSLVRNNSPLHF
TGTGCCAGCAGTTTGGTCCGTAATAATTCACCCCTCCACTTT
>-|many|TRBJ1-1|TRBV18
CASSPRSRTEAFF
TGTGCCAGCTCACCACGAAGCCGCACTGAAGCTTTCTTT
>-|-|TRBJ2-7|TRBV16
CASSTRGYYVQYF
TGTGCCAGCAGCACTCGGGGCTACTACGTGCAGTACTTC
>-|medium-sized|TRBJ1-3|TRBV2
CASNNQGTGNTIYF
TGTGCCAGCAATAACCAGGGAACCGGAAACACCATATATTTT
>-|many|TRBJ2-2|TRBV12-5
CASALGPGELFF
TGTGCTAGTGCTTTGGGTCCCGGGGAGCTGTTTTTT
>TRBD2|-|TRBJ2-7|TRBV2
CASRGGPAGYIYEQYF
TGTGCCAGCAGGGGTGGGCCAGCGGGGTATATCTACGAGCAGTACTTC
>-|-|TRBJ2-3|TRBV6-4
CASSSTSTDTQYF
TGTGCCAGCAGTAGCACTAGCACAGATACGCAGTATTTT
>TRBD1|-|TRBJ1-3|TRBV6-1
CASSTTGSRVNTIYF
TGTGCCAGCAGTACGACAGGGAGTCGTGTAAACACCATATATTTT
>TRBD2|many|TRBJ2-1|TRBV20-1
CSEKAAGGPLSYNEQFF
TGCAGTGAAAAGGCGGCGGGAGGGCCCCTCTCCTACAATGAGCAGTTCTTC
>TRBD1|-|TRBJ2-7|TRBV19
CASTNAGQGIPYEQYF
TGTGCCAGTACCAACGCGGGACAGGGTATCCCCTACGAGCAGTACTTC
>-|many|TRBJ1-4|TRBV7-3
CASGEKLFF
TGTGCCAGCGGGGAAAAACTGTTTTTT
>-|-|TRBJ1-3|TRBV6-2/TRBV6-3
CATIRGSCGNTIYF
TGTGCCACCATACGGGGTTCGTGTGGAAACACCATATATTTT
>-|-|TRBJ1-3|TRBV6-1
CASITARSRGNTIYF
TGTGCCAGCATTACGGCAAGGAGTCGTGGAAACACCATATATTTT
>-|many|TRBJ2-5|TRBV6-2/TRBV6-3
CASSSPSGRTQETQYF
TGTGCCAGCAGTTCTCCTTCGGGACGGACACAAGAGACCCAGTACTTC
>-|medium-sized|TRBJ2-7|TRBV6-1
CASTPDLGSEQYF
TGTGCCAGCACTCCGGATTTGGGGAGCGAGCAGTACTTC
>-|-|TRBJ1-6|TRBV19
CASSSSGGNSPLHF
TGTGCCAGTAGTTCCTCAGGAGGAAATTCACCCCTCCACTTT
>TRBD2|-|TRBJ2-3|TRBV6-1
CASTRAMALAGVSTDTQYF
TGTGCCAGCACCCGGGCTATGGCTCTAGCGGGGGTTAGCACAGATACACAGTATTTT
>-|many|TRBJ1-1|TRBV20-1
CSASEPTGAFF
TGCAGTGCCTCCGAGCCCACCGGGGCTTTCTTT